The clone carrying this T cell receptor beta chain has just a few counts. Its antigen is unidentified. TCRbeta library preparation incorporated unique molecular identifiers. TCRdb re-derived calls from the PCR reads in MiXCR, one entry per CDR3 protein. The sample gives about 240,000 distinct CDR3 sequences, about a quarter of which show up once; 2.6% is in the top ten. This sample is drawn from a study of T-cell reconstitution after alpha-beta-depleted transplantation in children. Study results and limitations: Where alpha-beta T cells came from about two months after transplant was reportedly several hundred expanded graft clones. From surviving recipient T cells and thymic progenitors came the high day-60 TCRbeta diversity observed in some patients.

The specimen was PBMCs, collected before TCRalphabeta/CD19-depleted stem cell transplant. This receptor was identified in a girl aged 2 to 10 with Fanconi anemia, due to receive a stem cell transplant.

The chain's CDR3 is CASQGLREGETQYF. The CDR3 DNA reads TGCGCCAGCCAGGGACTCCGAGAGGGAGAGACCCAGTACTTC. The V gene is TRBV5-1, the J gene TRBJ2-5, with D maybe TRBD2 (6 bases). Per germline, CDR1 SGHRS and CDR2 YFSETQ. Deletions cut 7 bases from V and 4 bases from J, with 17 bases between. The CDR3 has 14 residues.